This T cell receptor (beta chain) was sequenced in a study of cytomegalovirus exposure and HLA in healthy donors. Turning to this clone: The target antigen is unknown.

Study-wide results and limits: A missense variant in DCLRE1C was later tied to TCR beta V- and J-gene trimming. Reportedly, diagnosis of cytomegalovirus status by the classifier showed high specificity and sensitivity. The authors reported that TCR beta sequences could predict HLA-A and HLA-B alleles. These predictions were accurate for most subjects in the first cohort.

The primer mix had 60 Vbeta and 13 Jbeta primers. Repertoires were generated with immunoSEQ multiplex PCR, while TCRdb's copy carries only in-frame clones and drops some. The sample includes over 200,000 clones, 82% of them seen just once. The source of this sequence is a woman in her 40s in good health and CMV-seronegative. The sample was PBMCs.

The CDR3 DNA sequence: TGTGCCAGCTCACCTCGCGCAGATACGCAGTATTTT. It specifies CASSPRADTQYF. This chain links TRBV18 with TRBJ2-3; D unresolved. Trimming removed 3 bases at V and 4 bases at J, with 5 bases between. From germline, CDR1 is KGHSH and CDR2 LQKENI. The CDR3 spans 12 residues.